Below are 30 T cell receptor beta chains sequenced from a single sample in a study of sequential checkpoint blockade in melanoma. Profiled with immunoSEQ multiplex PCR; TCRdb holds only in-frame clones, not every one. The data hold roughly 6,300 clones, with roughly 25% observed a single time. The treatment is: randomized to nivolumab then ipilimumab (arm A) or the reverse (arm B). This material consisted of tumor tissue (inferred from file names), taken from a patient given nivolumab and ipilimumab in sequence. Receptor source: a human donor with melanoma.

Ten or more counts support this clone. The rearrangement uses TRBV9 and TRBJ2-7, with 8 bases fitting TRBD2. The V and J ends lost 4 bases and 6 bases, in that order; junction bases with no gene match: 12. Germline loops: CDR1 SGDLS, CDR2 YYNGEE. The CDR3 is made up of 15 amino acids. CDR3: CASSPHGTSFVEQYF. CDR3 sequence (DNA): TGTGCCAGCAGCCCCCACGGGACTAGTTTCGTCGAGCAGTACTTC. The full variable domain, its missing parts supplied by reference TRBV9 and TRBJ2-7, is DSGVTQTPKHLITATGQRVTLRCSPRSGDLSVYWYQQSLDQGLQFLIQYYNGEERAKGNILERFSAQQFPDLHSELNLSSLELGDSALYFCASSPHGTSFVEQYFGPGTRLTVT.

This clone was counted a few times. The gene calls are TRBV28 and TRBJ2-7; D call uncertain. The CDR3 contains 16 residues. V lost 6 bases and J 2 bases, leaving 20 bases between the germline ends. Germline CDR1 reads MDHEN; CDR2 reads SYDVKM. The CDR3 loop reads CASSTPTAIPPYEQYF. The CDR3 DNA is TGTGCCAGCAGCACCCCGACGGCCATCCCACCCTACGAGCAGTACTTC.

The chain combines TRBV9 with TRBJ2-1; D is ambiguous. There are 12 residues in the CDR3. The germline V gene has CDR1 SGDLS and CDR2 YYNGEE. V was shortened by 2 bases and J by 8 bases, with 8 bases between the two germline ends. CDR3 nucleotides: TGTGCCAGCAGCGTCGGTCCAGATGAGCAGTTCTTC. It translates to CASSVGPDEQFF.

This clone showed up just a few times. V is TRBV11-3 and J is TRBJ2-7, with D possibly being TRBD2 (6 bases). V lost 5 bases to trimming and J lost 6 bases, with 20 bases between them. Per germline, CDR1 SGHNT and CDR2 YENEEA. This CDR3 has 15 residues. CDR3 nucleotides: TGTGCCAGCAGCGGGACGGGGACTGGCTTAATCGAGCAGTACTTC. Translation: CASSGTGTGLIEQYF. Drawing the rest from reference TRBV11-3 and TRBJ2-7, the complete variable domain is EAGVVQSPRYKIIEKKQPVAFWCNPISGHNTLYWYLQNLGQGPELLIRYENEEAVDDSQLPKDRFSAERLKGVDSTLKIQPAELGDSAVYLCASSGTGTGLIEQYFGPGTRLTVT.

The chain's CDR3 is CASSIGAGASYEQYF. In DNA, the CDR3 is TGTGCCAGTAGTATAGGGGCTGGGGCCAGCTACGAGCAGTACTTC. The rearrangement links TRBV19 to TRBJ2-7; D possibly corresponds to TRBD1 (5 bases). CDR3 length: 15 amino acids. V shed 1 base and J shed 3 bases, with 13 bases lying between them. Germline lookup yields CDR1 LNHDA and CDR2 SQIVND (reference sequence).

Only a few counts were recorded for this clone. V and J are TRBV28 and TRBJ1-1, with D unclear. The germline gives CDR1 MDHEN, CDR2 SYDVKM. This CDR3 has 13 residues. The V gene lost 3 bases and the J gene lost 1 base, with 6 bases spanning the gap. The CDR3 is CASSFTRNTEAFF. CDR3 DNA sequence: TGTGCCAGCAGTTTTACAAGGAACACTGAAGCTTTCTTT. The full variable domain, rest sourced from reference TRBV28 and TRBJ1-1, is DVKVTQSSRYLVKRTGEKVFLECVQDMDHENMFWYRQDPGLGLRLIYFSYDVKMKEKGDIPEGYSVSREKKERFSLILESASTNQTSMYLCASSFTRNTEAFFGQGTRLTVV.

By share, this clone ranks as medium-sized. The chain is built from TRBV6-8 and TRBJ1-1, with D possibly TRBD1 on 6 matching bases. The CDR3 runs 14 residues. V lost 6 bases to trimming and J lost 8 bases, with 19 bases between them. Germline loops: CDR1 MNHGY, CDR2 SAAAGT. DNA of the CDR3: TGTGCCAGCAGGCTAGCCGGACAGTCGGTCGAAGCTTTCTTT. It specifies CASRLAGQSVEAFF.

This clone has just a few counts. The rearrangement links TRBV6-8 to TRBJ2-4; TRBD2 agrees at 8 bases. The CDR3 is made up of 15 amino acids. The germline V gene encodes CDR1 MNHGY and CDR2 SAAAGT. V gave up 8 bases and J gave up 2 bases; unmatched junction bases: 8. The CDR3 loop is CASRGLAGSKNIQYF. The CDR3 bases are TGTGCCAGCCGGGGGTTAGCGGGATCCAAAAACATTCAGTACTTC.

The chain links TRBV28 to TRBJ1-4; D is uncertain. V lost 4 bases and J 1 base, leaving 19 bases between the germline ends. CDR1 and CDR2 from the germline V gene are MDHEN and SYDVKM. The CDR3 is made up of 18 amino acids. The CDR3 region is CASSYQAGYALTNEKLFF. CDR3 sequence (DNA): TGTGCCAGCAGTTATCAGGCGGGATATGCACTAACTAATGAAAAACTGTTTTTT.

This chain uses TRBV1 with TRBJ1-2; TRBD1, as called in the table, went unchecked against the DNA. TRBV1 is a pseudogene segment. The CDR3 length is 14 residues. This CDR3 reads CASSQEPRGNGYTF. The CDR3 DNA reads as TGCGCCAGCAGCCAAGAACCCCGTGGCAATGGCTACACCTTC.

The chain couples TRBV11-3 to TRBJ2-4, with TRBD2 identical over 13 bases. The V gene's germline CDR1 is SGHNT and CDR2 YENEEA. This CDR3 is built from 18 residues. V lost 5 bases, J lost 3 bases, and 10 bases stayed unmatched. As DNA, the CDR3 is TGTGCCAGCAGCGCACTAGCGGGGGGGCCCCTGATCAAAAACATTCAGTACTTC. Amino acids: CASSALAGGPLIKNIQYF.

The V and J genes are TRBV6-7 and TRBJ2-7; D unresolved. TRBV6-7 is labeled an ORF, and its function is uncertain. Trimming removed 8 bases at V and 5 bases at J, with 10 bases between. CDR3 size: 11 residues. DNA for the CDR3: TGTGCCAGCCTTAGAGAGAACGAGCAGTACTTC. Amino acid sequence: CASLRENEQYF.

The V and J genes are TRBV23-1 and TRBJ2-3; the D is unclear. TRBV23-1 is reported as an ORF; its role is uncertain. The CDR3 runs 13 residues. Trimming removed 6 bases at V and 2 bases at J, with 9 bases between. Here the CDR3 DNA reads TGCGCCAGCAGCTTGAGGTACACAGATACGCAGTATTTT. This gives the protein CASSLRYTDTQYF.

The V gene is TRBV5-1, the J gene TRBJ1-1, with 9 bases fitting TRBD1. Germline lookup yields CDR1 SGHRS and CDR2 YFSETQ. Losses at the gene ends were 8 bases for V and 4 bases for J; bases not matched to a gene: 9. The CDR3 length is 14 residues. The DNA for the CDR3 is TGCGCCAGTTCCGAACAGGGGGCGAGCACTGAAGCTTTCTTT. It is translated as CASSEQGASTEAFF.

V and J are TRBV19 and TRBJ2-3; 11 bases fit TRBD2. The CDR3 consists of 18 residues. J was trimmed by 2 bases and V by 0 bases; bases with no gene match: 7. Germline V gene lookup returns CDR1 LNHDA and CDR2 SQIVND (reference sequence). The CDR3 bases are TGTGCCAGTAGTATAGATCGATCTAGCGGGGGGATCACAGATACGCAGTATTTT. Protein sequence: CASSIDRSSGGITDTQYF.

This clone was found a few times. This chain uses TRBV7-8 with TRBJ1-1, with 11 bases matching TRBD1. The germline CDR1 and CDR2 sequences are SGHVS and FQNEAQ. Trimming removed 8 bases from V and 4 bases from J; junction bases left unmatched: 3. CDR3 length: 13 residues. CDR3 bases: TGTGCCAGCGCCGGGACAGGGGGCACTGAAGCTTTCTTT. This encodes CASAGTGGTEAFF.

This clone was counted ten times or more. The chain carries TRBV11-3 and TRBJ1-6; D is perhaps TRBD1 (5 bases). Germline V CDR1 and CDR2: SGHNT, YENEEA. The CDR3 contains 17 residues. The V end lost 3 bases, the J end lost 5 bases, and 17 bases lay between the germline ends. CDR3 coding DNA: TGTGCCAGCAGCTTGGCATTACCGGGGACGGATAATTCACCCCTCCACTTT. Translating gives CASSLALPGTDNSPLHF.

V usage is TRBV5-1 and J usage is TRBJ1-4, with D uncertain. The CDR3 totals 14 residues. Trimming left V 3 bases short and J 3 bases short, with 9 bases between. Germline loops: CDR1 SGHRS, CDR2 YFSETQ. The CDR3 coding sequence is TGCGCCAGCAGCTCCGGCCTACCTAATGAAAAACTGTTTTTT. Protein product: CASSSGLPNEKLFF.

CDR3 sequence reads: CASSPLLGGGTEAFF. The CDR3 DNA follows: TGCGCCAGCAGCCCACTACTTGGCGGTGGCACTGAAGCTTTCTTT. The chain couples TRBV5-1 to TRBJ1-1; D gene ambiguous. This CDR3 spans 15 amino acids. Trimming removed 4 bases at V and 4 bases at J, with 17 bases between. The germline V gene has CDR1 SGHRS and CDR2 YFSETQ.

The chain is built from TRBV19 and TRBJ1-5, with TRBD1 matching over 9 bases. Germline-derived CDR1 and CDR2 are LNHDA and SQIVND (reference sequence). J lost 6 bases, V lost 4 bases, and 13 bases had no gene match. CDR3 length: 17 amino acids. CDR3 nucleotides: TGTGCCAGTAGTACCGGAATACGGGACAGGGTATCTCAGCCCCAGCATTTT. It codes for CASSTGIRDRVSQPQHF.

There are a few counts of this clone. The rearrangement uses TRBV6-8 and TRBJ1-1; TRBD1 agrees at 7 bases. CDR3 size: 13 residues. Germline V lookup: CDR1 MNHGY, CDR2 SAAAGT. V dropped 7 bases and J dropped 5; count of bases not matched to a gene: 7. CDR3 sequence: CASTQTGLTEAFF. CDR3 in DNA: TGTGCCAGCACCCAGACAGGGTTGACTGAAGCTTTCTTT.

The chain couples TRBV19 to TRBJ2-1, with 8 bases fitting TRBD2. The CDR3 covers 17 residues. After removal of 5 bases from V and 7 bases from J, the junction contained 16 bases not matched to a gene. Germline values: CDR1 LNHDA, CDR2 SQIVND (reference sequence). CDR3 protein: CASSPRFWSGSRNEQFF. The CDR3 DNA follows: TGTGCCAGTAGTCCGCGGTTTTGGAGCGGGAGTCGGAATGAGCAGTTCTTC.

The genes are TRBV5-1 and TRBJ2-3; tentatively, D is TRBD1 (5 bases). From germline, CDR1 is SGHRS and CDR2 YFSETQ. The ends were cut back, 0 bases at V and 2 bases at J, with 10 bases in the middle. The CDR3 totals 15 residues. CDR3 sequence (DNA): TGCGCCAGCAGCTTGGGACAGACCAACACAGATACGCAGTATTTT. Protein sequence: CASSLGQTNTDTQYF.

The chain has TRBV5-1 and TRBJ2-3; D gene ambiguous. V was clipped by 0 bases and J by 0 bases, with 5 bases between them. Germline values: CDR1 SGHRS, CDR2 YFSETQ. The CDR3 has 14 amino acids. CDR3 DNA: TGCGCCAGCAGCTTGGATGATAGCACAGATACGCAGTATTTT. Protein: CASSLDDSTDTQYF.

The V call is TRBV19, the J call TRBJ1-5; possible D gene TRBD1, 5 bases. V lost 3 bases to trimming and J lost 7 bases, with 19 bases between them. Germline V gene lookup returns CDR1 LNHDA and CDR2 SQIVND (reference sequence). This CDR3 is 16 amino acids long. DNA for the CDR3: TGTGCCAGTAGTATCAAGCGGGGCCCCGGGGAGCAGCCCCAGCATTTT. Residues: CASSIKRGPGEQPQHF.

This clone was seen a few times. The chain is built from TRBV6-8 and TRBJ2-4; 8 positions agree with TRBD2. Germline V CDR1 and CDR2: MNHGY, SAAAGT. The trim removed 11 bases at V and 2 bases at J, leaving 14 bases unmatched. The CDR3 is made up of 16 amino acids. The CDR3 DNA reads as TGTGCCGGAGGTTCCGCGGGCGGGGGGACCAAAAACATTCAGTACTTC. This sequence encodes CAGGSAGGGTKNIQYF.

The V gene is TRBV6-8, the J gene TRBJ1-5; 10 bases align to TRBD1. CDR3 size: 15 residues. Trimming removed 6 bases from V and 10 bases from J; junction bases left unmatched: 12. CDR1 is MNHGY, CDR2 SAAAGT, per germline. CDR3 in DNA: TGTGCCAGCAGGTCTTCCGGGACAGGGGACAAACCCCAGCATTTT. It codes for CASRSSGTGDKPQHF.

The chain couples TRBV6-8 to TRBJ2-7; D is undetermined. V lost 2 bases, J lost 3 bases, and 8 bases lay in between. This CDR3 has 13 amino acids. CDR1 and CDR2 (germline): MNHGY, SAAAGT. The CDR3 DNA is TGTGCCAGCAGTTACGGTGCCGTCTACGAGCAGTACTTC. It codes for CASSYGAVYEQYF.

The CDR3 sequence is CASSLRQGGYEQYF. In DNA, the CDR3 is TGCGCCAGCAGCTTGAGACAGGGCGGCTACGAGCAGTACTTC. The V call is TRBV5-1, the J call TRBJ2-7, with 7 bases matching TRBD1. Germline CDR1 reads SGHRS; CDR2 reads YFSETQ. With 1 base clipped from V and 3 bases from J, the junction kept 4 bases outside the gene matches. This CDR3 region has 14 residues.

The chain uses TRBV11-3 and TRBJ1-2; unclear D gene. Trimming shortened V by 5 bases and J by 2 bases, and 12 bases separated the two germline ends. CDR1 is SGHNT, CDR2 YENEEA, per germline. CDR3 size: 14 residues. The CDR3 DNA follows: TGTGCCAGCAGCCCCAGCATGGGGAACTATGGCTACACCTTC. It specifies CASSPSMGNYGYTF.